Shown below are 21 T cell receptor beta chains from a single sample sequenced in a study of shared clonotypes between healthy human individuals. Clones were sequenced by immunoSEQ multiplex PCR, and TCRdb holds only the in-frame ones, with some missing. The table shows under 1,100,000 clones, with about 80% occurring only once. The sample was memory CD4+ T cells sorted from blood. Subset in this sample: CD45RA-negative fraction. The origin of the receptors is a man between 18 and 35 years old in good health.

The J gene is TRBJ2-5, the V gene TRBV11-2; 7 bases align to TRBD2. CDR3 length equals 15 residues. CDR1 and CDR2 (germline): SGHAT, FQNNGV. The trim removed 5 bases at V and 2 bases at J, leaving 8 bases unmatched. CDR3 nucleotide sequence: TGTGCCAGCAGCAGGGCCCCGGGGGGACAAGAGACCCAGTACTTC. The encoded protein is CASSRAPGGQETQYF.

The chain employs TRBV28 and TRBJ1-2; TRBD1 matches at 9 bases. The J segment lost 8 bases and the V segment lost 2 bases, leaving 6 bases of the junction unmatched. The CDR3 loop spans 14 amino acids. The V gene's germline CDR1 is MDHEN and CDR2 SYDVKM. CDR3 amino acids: CASSLTGTGSGYTF. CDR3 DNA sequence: TGTGCCAGCAGTTTAACTGGGACAGGGAGCGGCTACACCTTC.

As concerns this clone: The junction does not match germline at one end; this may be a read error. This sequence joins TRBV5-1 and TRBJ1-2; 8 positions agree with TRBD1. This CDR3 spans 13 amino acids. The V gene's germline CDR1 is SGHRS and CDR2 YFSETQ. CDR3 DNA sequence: TGCGCCAGCAGCACCCCGGACAGGGAGAGGCTTAGGTTC. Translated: CASSTPDRERLRF.

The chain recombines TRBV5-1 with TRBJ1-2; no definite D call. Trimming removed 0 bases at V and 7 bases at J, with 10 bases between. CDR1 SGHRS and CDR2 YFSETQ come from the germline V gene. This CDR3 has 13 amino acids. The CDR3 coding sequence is TGCGCCAGCAGCTTGGACAGTTCGGGTGGCTACACCTTC. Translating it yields CASSLDSSGGYTF.

The CDR3 loop reads CASSFGTGISGELFF. CDR3 bases: TGCGCCAGCAGCTTTGGGACAGGGATTTCCGGGGAGCTGTTTTTT. The chain links TRBV5-1 to TRBJ2-2; 9 bases map to TRBD1. Germline CDR1 is SGHRS and CDR2 is YFSETQ. After removal of 2 bases from V and 6 bases from J, the junction contained 5 bases not matched to a gene. The CDR3 contains 15 residues.

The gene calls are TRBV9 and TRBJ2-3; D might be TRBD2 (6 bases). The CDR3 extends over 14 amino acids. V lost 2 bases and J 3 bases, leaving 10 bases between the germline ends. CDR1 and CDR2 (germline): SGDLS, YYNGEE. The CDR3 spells CASSVDRGTDTQYF. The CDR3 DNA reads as TGTGCCAGCAGCGTTGATCGGGGGACAGATACGCAGTATTTT.

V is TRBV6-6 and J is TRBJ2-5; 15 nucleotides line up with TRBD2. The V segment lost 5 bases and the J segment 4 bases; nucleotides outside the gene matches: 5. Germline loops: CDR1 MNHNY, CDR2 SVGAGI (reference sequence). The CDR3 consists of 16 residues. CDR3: CASSGLAGGSRETQYF. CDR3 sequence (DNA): TGTGCCAGCAGTGGACTAGCGGGGGGGAGTCGAGAGACCCAGTACTTC.

The CDR3 nucleotides read TGCGCCAGCATGGGGCTCGATGAAAAACTGTTTTTT. It translates to CASMGLDEKLFF. This chain joins TRBV10-2 and TRBJ1-4, with a possible D match to TRBD1 (5 bases). The V end lost 7 bases, the J end lost 6 bases, and 9 bases lay between the germline ends. The CDR3 covers 12 residues. The germline V gene has CDR1 WSHSY and CDR2 SAAADI.

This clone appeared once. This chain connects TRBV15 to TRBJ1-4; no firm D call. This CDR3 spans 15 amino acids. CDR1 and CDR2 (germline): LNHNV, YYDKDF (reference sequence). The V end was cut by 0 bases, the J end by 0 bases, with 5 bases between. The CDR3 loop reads CATSREIATNEKLFF. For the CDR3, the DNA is TGTGCCACCAGCAGAGAAATTGCAACTAATGAAAAACTGTTTTTT.

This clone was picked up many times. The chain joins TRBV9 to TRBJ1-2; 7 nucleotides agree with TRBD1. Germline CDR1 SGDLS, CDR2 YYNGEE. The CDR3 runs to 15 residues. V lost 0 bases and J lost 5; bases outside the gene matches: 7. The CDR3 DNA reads TGTGCCAGCAGCGTAGGGTTAGGACAGGAATATGGCTACACCTTC. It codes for CASSVGLGQEYGYTF.

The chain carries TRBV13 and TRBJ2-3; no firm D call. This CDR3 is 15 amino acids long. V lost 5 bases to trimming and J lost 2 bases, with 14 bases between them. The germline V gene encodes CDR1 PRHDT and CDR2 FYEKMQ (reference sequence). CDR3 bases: TGTGCCAGCAGCCTGGGCAGGATTTTCACAGATACGCAGTATTTT. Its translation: CASSLGRIFTDTQYF.

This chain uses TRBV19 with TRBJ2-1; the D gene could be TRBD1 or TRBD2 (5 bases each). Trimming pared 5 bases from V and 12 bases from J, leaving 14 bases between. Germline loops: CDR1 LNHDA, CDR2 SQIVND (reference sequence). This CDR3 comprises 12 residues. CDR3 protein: CASSLPSGGQFF. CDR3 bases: TGTGCCAGTAGTTTGCCGAGTGGGGGGCAGTTCTTC.

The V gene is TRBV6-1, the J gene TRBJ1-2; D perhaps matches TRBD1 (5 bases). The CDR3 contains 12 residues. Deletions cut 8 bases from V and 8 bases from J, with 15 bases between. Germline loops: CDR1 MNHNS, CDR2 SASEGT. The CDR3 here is CASLPGKGGYTF. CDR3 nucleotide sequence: TGTGCCAGCCTACCGGGAAAGGGGGGCTACACCTTC.

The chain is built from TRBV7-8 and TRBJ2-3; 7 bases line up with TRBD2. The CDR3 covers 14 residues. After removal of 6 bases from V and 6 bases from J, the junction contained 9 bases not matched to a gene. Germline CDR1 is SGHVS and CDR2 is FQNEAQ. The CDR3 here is CASSYSGGRDTQYF. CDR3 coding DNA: TGTGCCAGCAGTTACTCGGGAGGAAGGGATACGCAGTATTTT.

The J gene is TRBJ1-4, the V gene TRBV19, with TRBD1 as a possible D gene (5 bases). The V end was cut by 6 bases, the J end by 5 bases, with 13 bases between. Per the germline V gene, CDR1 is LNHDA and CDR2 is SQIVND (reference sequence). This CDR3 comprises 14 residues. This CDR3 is CASSNPGDNEKLFF. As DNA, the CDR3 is TGTGCCAGTAGCAATCCGGGGGACAATGAAAAACTGTTTTTT.

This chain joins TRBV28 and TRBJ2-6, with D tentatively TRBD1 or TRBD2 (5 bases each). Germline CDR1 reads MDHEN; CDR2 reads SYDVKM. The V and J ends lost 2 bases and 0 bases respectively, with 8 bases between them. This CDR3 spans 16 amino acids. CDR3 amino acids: CASSLGTLSGANVLTF. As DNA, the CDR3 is TGTGCCAGCAGTTTAGGGACGCTCTCTGGGGCCAACGTCCTGACTTTC.

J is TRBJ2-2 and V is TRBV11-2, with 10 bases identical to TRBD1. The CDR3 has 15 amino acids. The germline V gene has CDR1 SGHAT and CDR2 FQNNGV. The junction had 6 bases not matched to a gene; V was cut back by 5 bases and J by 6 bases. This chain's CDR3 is CASSRDRGPPGELFF. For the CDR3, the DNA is TGTGCCAGCAGCCGTGACAGGGGGCCGCCCGGGGAGCTGTTTTTT.

This CDR3 is CASSGNRATEAFF. The CDR3 DNA reads as TGTGCCAGCAGTGGTAACAGGGCCACTGAAGCTTTCTTT. The chain combines TRBV2 with TRBJ1-1, with D possibly matching TRBD1 (6 bases). Trimming removed 4 bases at V and 4 bases at J, with 10 bases between. CDR1 SNHLY and CDR2 FYNNEI come from the germline V gene. The CDR3 has 13 residues.

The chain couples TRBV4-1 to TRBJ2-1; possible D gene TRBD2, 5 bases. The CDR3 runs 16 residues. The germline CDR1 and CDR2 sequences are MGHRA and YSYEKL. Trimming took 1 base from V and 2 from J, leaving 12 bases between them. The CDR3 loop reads CASSQAASNTYNEQFF. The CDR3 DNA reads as TGCGCCAGCAGCCAAGCCGCTAGCAATACCTACAATGAGCAGTTCTTC.

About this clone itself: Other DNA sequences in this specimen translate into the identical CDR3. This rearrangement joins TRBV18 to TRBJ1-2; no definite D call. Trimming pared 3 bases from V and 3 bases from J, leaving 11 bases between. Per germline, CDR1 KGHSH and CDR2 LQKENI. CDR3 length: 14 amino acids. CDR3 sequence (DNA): TGTGCCAGCTCACCCCCCGGGAGGGACTATGGCTACACCTTC. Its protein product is CASSPPGRDYGYTF.

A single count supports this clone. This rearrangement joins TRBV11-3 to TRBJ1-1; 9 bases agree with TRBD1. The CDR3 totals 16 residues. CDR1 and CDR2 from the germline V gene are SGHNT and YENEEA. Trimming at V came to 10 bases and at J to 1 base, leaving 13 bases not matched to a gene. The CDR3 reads CAIKDRGRGKNTEAFF. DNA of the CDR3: TGTGCCATCAAAGACAGGGGGAGGGGGAAGAACACTGAAGCTTTCTTT.